The next 32 T cell receptor beta chains were all read from a single sample in a study of T cell responses to AZD1222 COVID-19 vaccine. The method was immunoSEQ multiplex PCR; TCRdb's version includes in-frame clones alone and lacks a portion of them. Of 54,000 or so clones in the sample, over 70% are singletons; the top ten hold roughly 4.9%. This sample comprised peripheral blood, obtained 28 days after the second AZD1222 dose. These receptors were obtained from an adult who received the AZD1222 COVID-19 vaccine.

V is TRBV5-6 and J is TRBJ2-7, with a weak D call TRBD2 (6 bases). V gave up 4 bases and J gave up 5 bases, with 25 bases separating them. Germline loops: CDR1 SGHDT, CDR2 YYEEEE. The CDR3 spans 17 residues. DNA for the CDR3: TGTGCCAGCAGCGTCGACCCCCGGTTAGCGGCCGCCCACGAGCAGTACTTC. This encodes CASSVDPRLAAAHEQYF.

The J gene is TRBJ1-1, the V gene TRBV19; D call uncertain. V dropped 6 bases and J dropped 6 bases, with 11 bases sitting between them. Germline-derived CDR1 and CDR2 are LNHDA and SQIVND (reference sequence). This CDR3 has 12 amino acids. This chain's CDR3 is CASSGQSAEAFF. DNA of the CDR3: TGTGCCAGTAGCGGTCAAAGTGCTGAAGCTTTCTTT.

Only a few counts were recorded for this clone. The rearrangement links TRBV6-1 to TRBJ1-5; unclear D gene. V dropped 3 bases and J dropped 5 bases, with 2 bases sitting between them. CDR3 length: 11 residues. The germline gives CDR1 MNHNS, CDR2 SASEGT. The CDR3 here is CASSDDQPQHF. The DNA of the CDR3 is TGTGCCAGCAGTGATGATCAGCCCCAGCATTTT.

This clone was observed a handful of times. This chain links TRBV2 with TRBJ2-7; no firm D call. Germline CDR1 reads SNHLY; CDR2 reads FYNNEI. This CDR3 is 14 amino acids long. Trimming took 4 bases from V and 3 from J, leaving 13 bases between them. DNA of the CDR3: TGTGCCAGCAGTGGTTTTTTTCTGGGCTACGAGCAGTACGTC. This codes for CASSGFFLGYEQYV.

CDR3 protein: CASSSTGTGGTEAFF. The CDR3 nucleotides read TGTGCCAGCAGTTCCACCGGGACAGGGGGCACTGAAGCTTTCTTT. The rearrangement uses TRBV28 and TRBJ1-1; 11 bases match TRBD1. Germline V CDR1 and CDR2: MDHEN, SYDVKM. This CDR3 region has 15 residues. V lost 4 bases, J lost 4 bases, and 5 bases stayed unmatched.

The sample holds a few counts of this clone. The chain uses TRBV7-9 and TRBJ1-1; D remains ambiguous. This CDR3 comprises 16 residues. Trimming shortened V by 8 bases and J by 5 bases, and 24 bases separated the two germline ends. CDR1 and CDR2 from the germline V gene are SEHNR and FQNEAQ (reference sequence). The DNA for the CDR3 is TGTGCCAGCCGAGCGCCGGGGAAAGGCTACACGACTGAAGCTTTCTTT. This translates into CASRAPGKGYTTEAFF. The full variable domain, rest sourced from reference TRBV7-9 and TRBJ1-1, is DTGVSQNPRHKITKRGQNVTFRCDPISEHNRLYWYRQTLGQGPEFLTYFQNEAQLEKSRLLSDRFSAERPKGSFSTLEIQRTEQGDSAMYLCASRAPGKGYTTEAFFGQGTRLTVV.

This clone was counted a single time. V is TRBV5-4 and J is TRBJ2-2; D remains ambiguous. V was clipped by 2 bases and J by 4 bases, with 12 bases between them. Germline lookup yields CDR1 SGHNT and CDR2 YYREEE (reference sequence). This CDR3 spans 15 amino acids. The CDR3 coding sequence is TGTGCCAGCAGCTTCCCGCAGTTAGGCACCGGGGAGCTGTTTTTT. Translated: CASSFPQLGTGELFF.

The chain employs TRBV2 and TRBJ1-3, with D hard to call. Deletions cut 5 bases from V and 4 bases from J, with 9 bases between. The CDR3 spans 13 residues. Germline CDR1 SNHLY, CDR2 FYNNEI. CDR3 DNA: TGTGCCAGCAGTCGGGGTTCGGGAAACACCATATATTTT. As protein: CASSRGSGNTIYF.

This chain uses TRBV5-1 with TRBJ2-3; TRBD2 matches 7 bases. The CDR3 has 15 amino acids. The germline V gene has CDR1 SGHRS and CDR2 YFSETQ. V dropped 3 bases and J dropped 0; count of bases not matched to a gene: 4. CDR3 nucleotide sequence: TGCGCCAGCAGCTGGGGGGGTTGGAGCACAGATACGCAGTATTTT. It yields the protein CASSWGGWSTDTQYF.

This chain joins TRBV18 and TRBJ1-3; unclear D gene. Trimming cost V 5 bases and J 0 bases, with 11 bases left between them. The CDR3 is 15 residues long. The germline V gene encodes CDR1 KGHSH and CDR2 LQKENI. This CDR3 reads CASSRRTDSGNTIYF. CDR3 in DNA: TGTGCCAGCTCAAGACGCACGGACTCTGGAAACACCATATATTTT. Full variable domain (missing parts from reference TRBV18 and TRBJ1-3): NAGVMQNPRHLVRRRGQEARLRCSPMKGHSHVYWYRQLPEEGLKFMVYLQKENIIDESGMPKERFSAEFPKEGPSILRIQQVVRGDSAAYFCASSRRTDSGNTIYFGEGSWLTVV.

The rearrangement uses TRBV21-1 and TRBJ2-7; the table assigns TRBD1, which was not confirmed against the DNA. TRBV21-1 is listed as a pseudogene. This CDR3 spans 13 amino acids. CDR3 sequence (DNA): TGTGCCAGCCCGGGACAGGGGGCATACGAGCAGTACGTC. Its protein is CASPGQGAYEQYV.

The rearrangement links TRBV7-9 to TRBJ1-6; no clear D. V shed 10 bases and J shed 9 bases, with 10 bases lying between them. CDR3 length: 11 residues. CDR1 is SEHNR, CDR2 FQNEAQ, per germline (reference sequence). The CDR3 coding sequence is TGTGCCAACCTACAGCCTTCACCCCTCCACTTT. It translates to CANLQPSPLHF.

The rearrangement joins TRBV2 to TRBJ1-5, with a weak D call TRBD1 (5 bases). Germline CDR1 reads SNHLY; CDR2 reads FYNNEI. The CDR3 is 15 amino acids. Between the trimmed V and J ends, which lost 4 bases and 1 base, there was a span of 11 bases. The CDR3 sequence: CASSAFRASNQPQHF. For the CDR3, the DNA is TGTGCCAGCAGTGCTTTCAGGGCGAGCAATCAGCCCCAGCATTTT. Full variable domain (missing parts from reference TRBV2 and TRBJ1-5): EPEVTQTPSHQVTQMGQEVILRCVPISNHLYFYWYRQILGQKVEFLVSFYNNEISEKSEIFDDQFSVERPDGSNFTLKIRSTKLEDSAMYFCASSAFRASNQPQHFGDGTRLSIL.

J is TRBJ1-2 and V is TRBV6-5; the match to TRBD1 covers 7 bases. The V gene's germline CDR1 is MNHEY and CDR2 SVGAGI. CDR3 length: 14 amino acids. V dropped 4 bases and J dropped 5; count of bases not matched to a gene: 7. CDR3 DNA sequence: TGTGCCAGCAGTTTAGGGGGCAGAGGGTATGGCTACACCTTC. Translating gives CASSLGGRGYGYTF.

The V gene is TRBV19, the J gene TRBJ2-5; TRBD2 matches 11 bases. Losses at the gene ends were 3 bases for V and 5 bases for J; bases not matched to a gene: 5. Germline loops: CDR1 LNHDA, CDR2 SQIVND (reference sequence). This CDR3 spans 15 amino acids. The CDR3: CASSMAGLAVETQYF. CDR3 nucleotides: TGTGCCAGTAGTATGGCGGGACTAGCGGTGGAGACCCAGTACTTC.

This clone was seen only once. A junction boundary mismatches the germline segment, possibly from a read error. This rearrangement joins TRBV11-2 to TRBJ2-1; 9 positions agree with TRBD1. Germline assignment: CDR1 SGHAT and CDR2 FQNNGV. The CDR3 extends over 12 amino acids. CDR3 sequence: CASSSSRDRVLF. CDR3 nucleotides: TGTGCCAGCAGCTCATCCCGGGACAGGGTACTCTTC.

The CDR3 here is CASSLTGQGYTGELFF. The DNA for the CDR3 is TGCGCCAGCAGCTTGACGGGACAGGGATACACCGGGGAGCTGTTTTTT. J is TRBJ2-2 and V is TRBV5-1, with TRBD1 identical over 9 bases. V lost 1 base to trimming and J lost 3 bases; unmatched junction nucleotides: 4. The CDR3 is made up of 16 amino acids. The germline V gene has CDR1 SGHRS and CDR2 YFSETQ.

The chain recombines TRBV11-3 with TRBJ2-1, with TRBD2 as a possible D gene (5 bases). Germline V CDR1 and CDR2: SGHNT, YENEEA. V lost 1 base to trimming and J lost 0 bases, with 7 bases between them. This CDR3 region has 15 residues. The CDR3 here is CASSLGGYSYNEQFF. The CDR3 DNA is TGTGCCAGCAGCTTAGGCGGGTACTCCTACAATGAGCAGTTCTTC.

The CDR3: CASSLGRGTSGSSTDTQYF. The CDR3 DNA sequence: TGCGCCAGCAGCTTGGGGAGAGGGACTAGCGGGAGTAGCACAGATACGCAGTATTTT. J is TRBJ2-3 and V is TRBV5-1, with 14 bases fitting TRBD2. V gave up 0 bases and J gave up 0 bases; unmatched junction bases: 6. The length of the CDR3 is 19 residues. Germline CDR1 is SGHRS and CDR2 is YFSETQ.

The chain combines TRBV2 with TRBJ2-1; D possibly uses TRBD1 or TRBD2 (5 bases each). The length of the CDR3 is 13 residues. The germline V and J ends were trimmed by 4 bases and 1 base, with 5 bases remaining between them. Germline CDR1 and CDR2: SNHLY and FYNNEI. CDR3 sequence reads: CASSGGSYNEQFF. CDR3 coding DNA: TGTGCCAGCAGTGGGGGGTCCTACAATGAGCAGTTCTTC. Drawing the rest from reference TRBV2 and TRBJ2-1, the complete variable domain is EPEVTQTPSHQVTQMGQEVILRCVPISNHLYFYWYRQILGQKVEFLVSFYNNEISEKSEIFDDQFSVERPDGSNFTLKIRSTKLEDSAMYFCASSGGSYNEQFFGPGTRLTVL.

V and J are TRBV29-1 and TRBJ2-1; no definite D call. The CDR3 is 15 amino acids. V was trimmed by 3 bases and J by 8 bases, leaving 20 bases between them. Germline CDR1 SQVTM, CDR2 ANQGSEA. Here the CDR3 DNA reads TGCAGCGTTGAGATTTGGTCCAGGCCGTGGGATGAGCAGTTCTTC. This encodes CSVEIWSRPWDEQFF.

This chain uses TRBV21-1 with TRBJ1-2. TRBV21-1 is reported as a pseudogene. This CDR3 spans 15 amino acids. The CDR3 protein is CASSNPRRFSYGYTF. The CDR3 bases are TGTGCCAGCAGCAATCCGAGGCGGTTTTCCTATGGCTACACCTTC.

The rearrangement links TRBV2 to TRBJ2-2, with D possibly being TRBD1 (6 bases). Germline V lookup: CDR1 SNHLY, CDR2 FYNNEI. The CDR3 contains 12 residues. Trimming took off 9 bases at V and 7 bases at J, with 12 bases between the two ends. The CDR3 DNA reads TGTGCCAGTACAGGGTCCGGCGGGGAGCTGTTTTTT. Its protein is CASTGSGGELFF.

The chain employs TRBV6-5 and TRBJ2-5; the D gene is possibly TRBD2 (6 bases). Trimming pared 6 bases from V and 5 bases from J, leaving 13 bases between. Germline V gene sequence: CDR1 MNHEY, CDR2 SVGAGI. This CDR3 contains 13 residues. Here the CDR3 reads CASSGDFGETQYF. CDR3 nucleotides: TGTGCCAGCAGCGGGGACTTTGGGGAGACCCAGTACTTC.

This clone was recorded once. The rearrangement links TRBV7-9 to TRBJ2-3, with 7 bases identical to TRBD2. The CDR3 is 12 residues long. The junction had 5 bases not matched to a gene; V was cut back by 5 bases and J by 9 bases. Germline CDR1 and CDR2: SEHNR and FQNEAQ (reference sequence). CDR3 loop: CASSRGVGTQYF. CDR3 sequence (DNA): TGTGCCAGCAGCCGGGGGGTTGGAACGCAGTATTTT. Full variable domain (missing parts from reference TRBV7-9 and TRBJ2-3): DTGVSQNPRHKITKRGQNVTFRCDPISEHNRLYWYRQTLGQGPEFLTYFQNEAQLEKSRLLSDRFSAERPKGSFSTLEIQRTEQGDSAMYLCASSRGVGTQYFGPGTRLTVL.

The rearrangement links TRBV7-2 to TRBJ2-5, with a tentative D call TRBD2 (5 bases). In germline, CDR1 is SGHTA, CDR2 FQGNSA. The CDR3 extends over 16 amino acids. Trimming stripped 2 bases from V and 5 bases from J, with 18 bases between. This CDR3 reads CASSLNPRGLMETQYF. In nucleotides, the CDR3 is TGTGCCAGCAGCTTAAACCCACGGGGTCTGATGGAGACCCAGTACTTC.

J is TRBJ1-1 and V is TRBV6-5, with 7 bases that match TRBD1. V shed 4 bases and J 4 bases; nucleotides not matched to a gene: 9. Germline V CDR1 and CDR2: MNHEY, SVGAGI. CDR3 length: 15 residues. CDR3 nucleotide sequence: TGTGCCAGCAGTTTGACAGGGAATAGAGGCACTGAAGCTTTCTTT. Translated, it gives CASSLTGNRGTEAFF.

This chain joins TRBV28 and TRBJ1-6, with a possible D match to TRBD1 (6 bases). CDR3 length equals 14 residues. In germline, CDR1 is MDHEN, CDR2 SYDVKM. The V end was cut by 5 bases, the J end by 8 bases, with 13 bases between. CDR3 protein: CASSPGALYSPLHF. CDR3 coding DNA: TGTGCCAGCAGTCCAGGGGCTCTTTATTCACCCCTCCACTTT.

This sequence joins TRBV5-1 and TRBJ1-1; TRBD1 agrees at 9 bases. Germline CDR1 and CDR2: SGHRS and YFSETQ. The ends lost 7 bases at V and 3 bases at J; junction bases unmatched: 13. CDR3 length: 16 amino acids. The CDR3 bases are TGCGCCAGCCGATCGAGGGACAGGGCAATAGACACTGAAGCTTTCTTT. Translation: CASRSRDRAIDTEAFF.

V is TRBV11-2 and J is TRBJ2-1; D unresolved. V dropped 0 bases and J dropped 7 bases, with 7 bases sitting between them. Germline CDR1 is SGHAT and CDR2 is FQNNGV. The CDR3 runs to 13 residues. CDR3 nucleotides: TGTGCCAGCAGCTTAGATCAGTGGAATGAGCAGTTCTTC. Amino acid sequence: CASSLDQWNEQFF.

The chain couples TRBV27 to TRBJ1-2; 10 nucleotides line up with TRBD1. CDR1 and CDR2 (germline): MNHEY, SMNVEV (reference sequence). CDR3 size: 14 residues. V dropped 5 bases and J dropped 8; count of bases not matched to a gene: 8. The CDR3 nucleotides are TGTGCCAGCAGTCTAGGTACGACAGGGGGCGGCTACACCTTC. Translation: CASSLGTTGGGYTF.

The rearrangement joins TRBV19 to TRBJ1-1, with 9 bases aligning to TRBD1. This CDR3 spans 14 amino acids. The germline CDR1 and CDR2 sequences are LNHDA and SQIVND (reference sequence). J gave up 3 bases and V 9 bases, and 8 bases lay outside the gene matches. The CDR3 region has the DNA TGTGCCAGCAGATCCGGGACAGGGCACACTGAAGCTTTCTTT. Translating it yields CASRSGTGHTEAFF.